The 20 T cell receptor beta chains presented below share a single source sample, sequenced in a study of radiotherapy plus CTLA-4 blockade in lung cancer. The method was immunoSEQ multiplex PCR; TCRdb's version includes in-frame clones alone and lacks a portion of them. The table has about 51,000 clones, around 79% seen once. This specimen consisted of peripheral blood, obtained from a patient treated with radiotherapy plus ipilimumab. The source of these receptors is a human donor with non-small cell lung cancer whose response to radiotherapy plus ipilimumab could not be evaluated.

The chain couples TRBV28 to TRBJ1-1; perhaps TRBD1 as D (6 bases). Germline V gene sequence: CDR1 MDHEN, CDR2 SYDVKM. CDR3 length equals 14 residues. V lost 4 bases, J lost 5 bases, and 14 bases lay in between. The DNA of the CDR3 is TGTGCCAGCAGTTACCCCGGCCAGGGGACTGAAGCTTTCTTT. Its translation is CASSYPGQGTEAFF.

The chain has TRBV7-2 and TRBJ2-7; TRBD2 matches 11 bases. This CDR3 has 16 amino acids. Trimming at V came to 5 bases and at J to 4 bases, leaving 10 bases not matched to a gene. Germline CDR1 and CDR2: SGHTA and FQGNSA. In DNA form, the CDR3 reads TGTGCCAGCAGCCCGAATCTAGCGGGAGGCGGATACGAGCAGTACTTC. It yields the protein CASSPNLAGGGYEQYF. Supplemented by reference TRBV7-2 and TRBJ2-7, the full variable domain reads GAGVSQSPSNKVTEKGKDVELRCDPISGHTALYWYRQSLGQGLEFLIYFQGNSAPDKSGLPSDRFSAERTGGSVSTLTIQRTQQEDSAVYLCASSPNLAGGGYEQYFGPGTRLTVT.

This clone was found a few times. The J gene is TRBJ1-2, the V gene TRBV4-1; D ambiguous. V was shortened by 1 base and J by 4 bases, with 13 bases between the two germline ends. This CDR3 is built from 15 residues. The V gene's germline CDR1 is MGHRA and CDR2 YSYEKL. The CDR3 nucleotides are TGCGCCAGCAGCCAAGTGGTAGGTAGCGGCTATGGCTACACCTTC. It yields the protein CASSQVVGSGYGYTF.

The sample holds one count of this clone. Here the CDR3 DNA reads TGTGCCAGCAGCAAGAGGGGCGGACAGGGGCACGAGCAGTACTTC. Translating gives CASSKRGGQGHEQYF. The chain has TRBV21-1 and TRBJ2-7; the table's D gene call, TRBD1, was not cross checked with the DNA. TRBV21-1 is termed a pseudogene. The CDR3 is 15 residues long.

This clone has more than one count but fewer than ten. This chain connects TRBV4-1 to TRBJ1-4; a weak D match, TRBD1 (5 bases). The CDR3 length is 15 residues. With 5 bases removed from V and 7 bases from J, the gap between germline ends came to 17 bases. CDR1 and CDR2 from the germline V gene are MGHRA and YSYEKL. The CDR3 loop is CASSSRHGGGEKLFF. CDR3 nucleotide sequence: TGCGCCAGCAGCTCAAGACACGGGGGGGGTGAAAAACTGTTTTTT.

About this clone itself: Germline and junction disagree at one end, which may indicate a read error. The chain employs TRBV2 and TRBJ2-5; no clear D gene. Germline assignment: CDR1 SNHLY and CDR2 FYNNEI. The CDR3 has 12 residues. CDR3: CASREDSETQYF. The CDR3 DNA sequence: TGTGCCAGCAGGGAAGATTCGGAGACCCAGTACTTC.

This chain links TRBV29-1 with TRBJ2-2; D might be TRBD2 (6 bases). Germline V gene lookup returns CDR1 SQVTM and CDR2 ANQGSEA. This CDR3 region has 15 residues. The ends were cut back, 4 bases at V and 2 bases at J, with 14 bases in the middle. The CDR3 DNA follows: TGCAGCGTTGGGGGTGCGGGAAGAAACACCGGGGAGCTGTTTTTT. The encoded protein is CSVGGAGRNTGELFF.

This rearrangement joins TRBV6-5 to TRBJ2-3, with D perhaps matching TRBD2 (6 bases). The germline CDR1 and CDR2 sequences are MNHEY and SVGAGI. The V end was cut by 2 bases, the J end by 2 bases, with 11 bases between. The length of the CDR3 is 15 residues. In DNA form, the CDR3 reads TGTGCCAGCAGTTACCGGAGGGTGTCCACAGATACGCAGTATTTT. Amino acid sequence: CASSYRRVSTDTQYF.

The chain uses TRBV5-5 and TRBJ1-5; the match to TRBD1 covers 9 bases. The germline V gene encodes CDR1 SGHKS and CDR2 YYEKEE (reference sequence). The V gene end was trimmed by 5 bases and the J gene end by 4 bases; junction bases not matched to a gene: 7. This CDR3 spans 15 amino acids. CDR3 sequence reads: CASSRGQGRNQPQHF. The CDR3 coding sequence is TGTGCCAGCAGTAGGGGACAGGGAAGAAATCAGCCCCAGCATTTT.

The V gene is TRBV28, the J gene TRBJ1-5; a weak D match, TRBD1 (5 bases). Trimming took off 6 bases at V and 0 bases at J, with 15 bases between the two ends. Germline values: CDR1 MDHEN, CDR2 SYDVKM. The CDR3 sequence is 16 residues long. CDR3 DNA: TGTGCCAGCAGCAAAACAACCGGACATAGCAATCAGCCCCAGCATTTT. This codes for CASSKTTGHSNQPQHF.

The chain is built from TRBV11-3 and TRBJ2-1; 10 positions agree with TRBD2. Germline-derived CDR1 and CDR2 are SGHNT and YENEEA. The V gene end was trimmed by 5 bases and the J gene end by 0 bases; junction bases not matched to a gene: 16. The CDR3 has 20 residues. The CDR3, as DNA: TGTGCCAGCAGCCCCCCCGGTAGGACTAGCGGAACTAGCTCCTACAATGAGCAGTTCTTC. Protein sequence: CASSPPGRTSGTSSYNEQFF.

This clone came up once. The gene calls are TRBV19 and TRBJ2-1, with 10 bases lining up with TRBD2. V shed 6 bases, J shed 5 bases, and the junction held 4 bases outside the gene matches. The CDR3 consists of 14 residues. The germline CDR1 and CDR2 sequences are LNHDA and SQIVND (reference sequence). The CDR3 reads CASRFSGGDNEQFF. CDR3 nucleotide sequence: TGTGCCAGTAGGTTCAGCGGGGGGGACAATGAGCAGTTCTTC.

This clone was picked up a small number of times. The V call is TRBV7-8, the J call TRBJ2-7; a possible D gene is TRBD1 (5 bases). The CDR3 has 15 amino acids. V dropped 2 bases and J dropped 5 bases, with 16 bases sitting between them. Germline-derived CDR1 and CDR2 are SGHVS and FQNEAQ. The CDR3 here is CASSLLAQGDHEQYF. The CDR3 nucleotides are TGTGCCAGCAGCTTACTCGCCCAGGGTGACCACGAGCAGTACTTC.

The V gene is TRBV7-6, the J gene TRBJ1-5; D is unclear. V was pared by 4 bases and J by 3 bases, with 7 bases between. In germline, CDR1 is SGHVS, CDR2 FNYEAQ. CDR3 size: 13 residues. DNA for the CDR3: TGTGCCAGCAGCTCCGGTCCCAATCAGCCCCAGCATTTT. It yields the protein CASSSGPNQPQHF.

This sequence joins TRBV6-5 and TRBJ2-1, with 8 bases that match TRBD2. This CDR3 is built from 15 residues. In germline, CDR1 is MNHEY, CDR2 SVGAGI. With V trimmed by 5 bases and J by 6 bases, 9 bases remained unmatched. The CDR3 region is CASSPGTSPGNEQFF. The CDR3 nucleotides are TGTGCCAGCAGTCCTGGGACTAGTCCTGGCAATGAGCAGTTCTTC.

This clone has more than one count but fewer than ten. V usage is TRBV2 and J usage is TRBJ2-1, with D unresolved. CDR1 SNHLY and CDR2 FYNNEI come from the germline V gene. The V gene lost 7 bases and the J gene lost 2 bases, with 3 bases spanning the gap. The CDR3 is 11 amino acids. This chain's CDR3 is CASNTYNEQFF. The CDR3 DNA reads TGTGCCAGCAACACCTACAATGAGCAGTTCTTC.

This clone was counted between two and nine times. The chain joins TRBV7-3 to TRBJ1-1; tentatively, D is TRBD1 (6 bases). The CDR3 loop spans 14 amino acids. The ends were cut back, 4 bases at V and 4 bases at J, with 13 bases in the middle. Germline loops: CDR1 SGHTA, CDR2 FQGTGA. In DNA, the CDR3 is TGTGCCAGCAGCTCACAGGGAGGGTCCACTGAAGCTTTCTTT. This codes for CASSSQGGSTEAFF.

This rearrangement joins TRBV6-5 to TRBJ1-2; 10 bases fit TRBD1. CDR1 is MNHEY, CDR2 SVGAGI, per germline. The CDR3 length is 13 residues. V trimming: 8 bases; J trimming: 4 bases; junction bases outside the gene matches: 4. DNA of the CDR3: TGTGCCAGCTGGAGGACAGGGGGCTATGGCTACACCTTC. It translates to CASWRTGGYGYTF.

This clone showed up just a few times. The J gene is TRBJ1-1, the V gene TRBV10-3; perhaps TRBD1 as D (5 bases). V shed 10 bases and J shed 4 bases, with 19 bases lying between them. The germline V gene has CDR1 ENHRY and CDR2 SYGVKD. The CDR3 covers 14 residues. CDR3 region: CATSSAGETTEAFF. In nucleotides, the CDR3 is TGTGCCACCTCTAGTGCGGGGGAGACCACTGAAGCTTTCTTT.

The chain couples TRBV6-1 to TRBJ1-4; the D gene is possibly TRBD1 (6 bases). The germline V and J ends were trimmed by 4 bases and 7 bases, with 22 bases remaining between them. Looked up from germline, CDR1 is MNHNS and CDR2 is SASEGT. The CDR3 length is 17 residues. The CDR3 reads CASSGSPDRYEGEKLFF. The CDR3 DNA sequence: TGTGCCAGCAGTGGTAGCCCGGACAGATACGAGGGTGAAAAACTGTTTTTT.